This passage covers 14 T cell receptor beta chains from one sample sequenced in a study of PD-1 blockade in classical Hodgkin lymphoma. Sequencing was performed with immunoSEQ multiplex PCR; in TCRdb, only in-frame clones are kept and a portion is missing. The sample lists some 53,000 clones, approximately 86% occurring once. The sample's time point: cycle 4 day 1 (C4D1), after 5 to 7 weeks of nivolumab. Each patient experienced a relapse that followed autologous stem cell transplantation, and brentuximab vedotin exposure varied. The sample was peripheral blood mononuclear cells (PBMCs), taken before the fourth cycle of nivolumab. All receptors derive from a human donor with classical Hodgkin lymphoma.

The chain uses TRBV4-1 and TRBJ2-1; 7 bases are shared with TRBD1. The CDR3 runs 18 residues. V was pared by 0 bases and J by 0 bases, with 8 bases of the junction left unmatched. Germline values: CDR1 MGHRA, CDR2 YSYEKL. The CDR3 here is CASSQDLGTVISYNEQFF. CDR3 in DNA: TGCGCCAGCAGCCAAGATCTCGGGACAGTGATCTCCTACAATGAGCAGTTCTTC.

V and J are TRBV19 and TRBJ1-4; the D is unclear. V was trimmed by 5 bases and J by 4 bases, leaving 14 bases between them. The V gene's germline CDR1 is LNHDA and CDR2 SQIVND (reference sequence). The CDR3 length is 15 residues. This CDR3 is CASSPRGVNNEKLFF. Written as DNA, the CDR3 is TGTGCCAGTAGTCCACGGGGAGTTAATAATGAAAAACTGTTTTTT.

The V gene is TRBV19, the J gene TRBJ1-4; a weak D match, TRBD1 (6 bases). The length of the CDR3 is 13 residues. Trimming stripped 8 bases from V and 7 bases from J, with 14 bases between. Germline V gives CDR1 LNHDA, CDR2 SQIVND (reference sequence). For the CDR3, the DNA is TGTGCCAGTGCCCGGACAGTAGGTGAAAAACTGTTTTTT. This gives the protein CASARTVGEKLFF.

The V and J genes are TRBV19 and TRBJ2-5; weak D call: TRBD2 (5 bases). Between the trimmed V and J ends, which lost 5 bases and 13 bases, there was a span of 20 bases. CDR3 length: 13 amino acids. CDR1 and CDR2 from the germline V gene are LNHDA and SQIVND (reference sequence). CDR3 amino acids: CASSSRAGILLYF. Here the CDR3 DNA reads TGTGCCAGTAGTTCTCGGGCCGGGATCCTTCTGTACTTC.

The CDR3, as DNA: TGTGCCAGCAGCTTAAGGACAGGATATAATTCACCCCTCCACTTT. This encodes CASSLRTGYNSPLHF. The genes are TRBV7-6 and TRBJ1-6; 7 bases are a match to TRBD1. With 2 bases clipped from V and 4 bases from J, the junction kept 2 bases outside the gene matches. Germline V lookup: CDR1 SGHVS, CDR2 FNYEAQ. There are 15 residues in the CDR3.

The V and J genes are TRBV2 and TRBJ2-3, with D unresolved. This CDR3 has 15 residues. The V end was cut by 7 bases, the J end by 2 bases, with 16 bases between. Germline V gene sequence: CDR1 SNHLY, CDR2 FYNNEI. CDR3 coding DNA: TGTGCCAGCACGATCACACCCATGATCACAGATACGCAGTATTTT. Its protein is CASTITPMITDTQYF.

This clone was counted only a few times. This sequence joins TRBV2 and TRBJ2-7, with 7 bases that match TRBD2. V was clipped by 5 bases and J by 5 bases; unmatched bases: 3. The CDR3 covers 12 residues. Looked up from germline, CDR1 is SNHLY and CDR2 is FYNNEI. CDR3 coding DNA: TGTGCCAGCAGTCGACTAGCAAACGAGCAGTACTTC. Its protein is CASSRLANEQYF.

CDR3 residues: CASSYGGGAAGELFF. CDR3 sequence (DNA): TGTGCCAGCAGTTACGGCGGGGGGGCCGCCGGGGAGCTGTTTTTT. The V call is TRBV6-5, the J call TRBJ2-2, with 9 positions matching TRBD2. Per germline, CDR1 MNHEY and CDR2 SVGAGI. The length of the CDR3 is 15 residues. After removal of 2 bases from V and 6 bases from J, the junction contained 4 bases not matched to a gene.

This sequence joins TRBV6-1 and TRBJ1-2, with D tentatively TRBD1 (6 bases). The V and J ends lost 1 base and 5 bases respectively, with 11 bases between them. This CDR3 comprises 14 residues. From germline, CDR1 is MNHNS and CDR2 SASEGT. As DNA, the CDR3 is TGTGCCAGCAGTGAAGGGGAAGGGGGGTATGGCTACACCTTC. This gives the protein CASSEGEGGYGYTF.

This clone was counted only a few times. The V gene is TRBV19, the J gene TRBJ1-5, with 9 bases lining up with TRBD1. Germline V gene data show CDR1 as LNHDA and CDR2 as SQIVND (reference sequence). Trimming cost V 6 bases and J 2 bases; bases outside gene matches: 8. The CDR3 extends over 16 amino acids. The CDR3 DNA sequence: TGTGCCAGTAGCAAAACAGGGGGCTCGGGCAATCAGCCCCAGCATTTT. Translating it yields CASSKTGGSGNQPQHF.

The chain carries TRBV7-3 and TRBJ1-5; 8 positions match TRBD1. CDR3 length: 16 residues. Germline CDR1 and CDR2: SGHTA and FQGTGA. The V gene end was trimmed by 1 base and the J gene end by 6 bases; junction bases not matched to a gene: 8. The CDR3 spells CASSLIGTGLLQPQHF. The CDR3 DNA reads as TGTGCCAGCAGCTTAATAGGGACAGGACTACTTCAGCCCCAGCATTTT.

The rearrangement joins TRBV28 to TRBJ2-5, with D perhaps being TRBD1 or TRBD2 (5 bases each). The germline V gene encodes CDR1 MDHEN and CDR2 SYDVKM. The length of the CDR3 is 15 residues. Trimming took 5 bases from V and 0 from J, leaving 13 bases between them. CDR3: CASSAIGTHQETQYF. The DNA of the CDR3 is TGTGCCAGCAGTGCCATTGGGACGCACCAAGAGACCCAGTACTTC. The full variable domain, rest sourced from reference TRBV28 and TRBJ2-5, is DVKVTQSSRYLVKRTGEKVFLECVQDMDHENMFWYRQDPGLGLRLIYFSYDVKMKEKGDIPEGYSVSREKKERFSLILESASTNQTSMYLCASSAIGTHQETQYFGPGTRLLVL.

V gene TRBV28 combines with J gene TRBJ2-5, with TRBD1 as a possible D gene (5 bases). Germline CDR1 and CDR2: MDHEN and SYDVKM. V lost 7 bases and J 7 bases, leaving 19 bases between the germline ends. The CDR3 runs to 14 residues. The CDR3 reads CASNEQTARWTQYF. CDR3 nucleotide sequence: TGTGCCAGCAACGAACAGACAGCCCGGTGGACCCAGTACTTC.

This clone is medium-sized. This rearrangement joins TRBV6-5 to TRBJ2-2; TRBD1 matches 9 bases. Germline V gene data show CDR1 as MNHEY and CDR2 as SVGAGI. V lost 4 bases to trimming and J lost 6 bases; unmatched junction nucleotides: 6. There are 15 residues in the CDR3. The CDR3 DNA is TGTGCCAGCAGTTCCGGGACAGGGAGGGCCGGGGAGCTGTTTTTT. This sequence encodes CASSSGTGRAGELFF.